Listed here are 10 T cell receptor beta chains from one sample, sequenced in a study of early T cells in non-severe SARS-CoV-2 infection. Each CDR3 protein gets one entry after TCRdb re-called the 5' RACE reads with MiXCR. The table lists 75,000 to 100,000 distinct CDR3 sequences, 13% to 15% of them singletons, with about 7.5% in the top ten. Sequencing was performed on whole blood. The receptors come from an adult who was a healthcare worker with PCR-confirmed SARS-CoV-2 infection or an uninfected control (not recorded which).

V usage is TRBV27 and J usage is TRBJ2-5; 8 bases are a match to TRBD1. Looked up from germline, CDR1 is MNHEY and CDR2 is SMNVEV (reference sequence). V was clipped by 6 bases and J by 5 bases; unmatched bases: 5. This CDR3 is 13 amino acids long. In DNA, the CDR3 is TGTGCCAGCAGCCCAGGGGGCCAGGAGACCCAGTACTTC. Translating gives CASSPGGQETQYF.

The V and J genes are TRBV30 and TRBJ2-3, with no clear D. The CDR3 extends over 13 amino acids. Between the trimmed V and J ends, which lost 2 bases and 4 bases, there was a span of 10 bases. The V gene's germline CDR1 is GTSNPN and CDR2 SVGIG (reference sequence). CDR3: CAWSTRPSDTQYF. The CDR3 DNA follows: TGTGCCTGGAGTACCCGTCCCTCAGATACGCAGTATTTT.

This clonotype appeared a few times. The rearrangement uses TRBV28 and TRBJ2-1; tentatively, D is TRBD2 (5 bases). V lost 2 bases and J lost 8, with 16 bases in between. Germline V gives CDR1 MDHEN, CDR2 SYDVKM. The CDR3 runs 15 residues. CDR3 protein: CASSLGLTTVDEQFF. The CDR3 coding sequence is TGTGCCAGCAGTTTAGGACTTACTACCGTCGATGAGCAGTTCTTC.

The sample holds a few counts of this clonotype. This chain links TRBV29-1 with TRBJ2-3; TRBD1 agrees at 11 bases. The V and J ends lost 5 bases and 4 bases, in that order; junction bases with no gene match: 8. The CDR3 consists of 15 residues. Germline V gene sequence: CDR1 SQVTM, CDR2 ANQGSEA. The CDR3 DNA reads TGCAGCGTTATAGCACCGGGACAGGGGGCAGATACGCAGTATTTT. Protein: CSVIAPGQGADTQYF.

The chain has TRBV29-1 and TRBJ1-2; D is uncertain. The V gene's germline CDR1 is SQVTM and CDR2 ANQGSEA. Between the trimmed V and J ends, which lost 3 bases and 4 bases, there was a span of 6 bases. The length of the CDR3 is 11 residues. The CDR3 region has the DNA TGCAGCGTTGAGGCACGCTATGGCTACACCTTC. It yields the protein CSVEARYGYTF.

The chain links TRBV6-6 to TRBJ2-1; TRBD1 might be the D (5 bases). V was pared by 6 bases and J by 2 bases, with 14 bases between. The V gene's germline CDR1 is MNHNY and CDR2 SVGAGI (reference sequence). The CDR3 length is 15 residues. CDR3 in DNA: TGTGCCAGCAGCCCAACAGGCTATACCTACAATGAGCAGTTCTTC. Encoded protein: CASSPTGYTYNEQFF.

The chain couples TRBV29-1 to TRBJ2-1; D unclear. The CDR3 is 10 residues long. V was pared by 7 bases and J by 8 bases, with 9 bases between. From germline, CDR1 is SQVTM and CDR2 ANQGSEA. As DNA, the CDR3 is TGCAGCGCCCACCGGGATGAGCAGTTCTTC. This translates into CSAHRDEQFF.

This chain joins TRBV25-1 and TRBJ1-2; D gene unclear. Germline V gene lookup returns CDR1 MGHDK and CDR2 SYGVNS. V lost 7 bases, J lost 5 bases, and 20 bases lay in between. The CDR3 has 15 residues. CDR3 residues: CASMDCLSLLYGYTF. In nucleotides, the CDR3 is TGTGCCAGCATGGACTGCCTTTCCCTCCTGTATGGCTACACCTTC.

The rearrangement joins TRBV27 to TRBJ2-7; TRBD1 is a possible D gene (5 bases). The CDR3 totals 12 residues. Germline CDR1 is MNHEY and CDR2 is SMNVEV (reference sequence). V gave up 2 bases and J gave up 6 bases, with 8 bases separating them. The CDR3 loop reads CASSLQGAEQYF. CDR3 coding DNA: TGTGCCAGCAGTTTACAAGGGGCCGAGCAGTACTTC.

V and J are TRBV29-1 and TRBJ2-7; D gene unclear. CDR3 length equals 13 residues. Germline CDR1 is SQVTM and CDR2 is ANQGSEA. The germline V and J ends were trimmed by 1 base and 4 bases, with 11 bases remaining between them. The CDR3 bases are TGCAGCGTTGAAGGGCGATGGGGATACGAGCAGTACTTC. Its translation is CSVEGRWGYEQYF.